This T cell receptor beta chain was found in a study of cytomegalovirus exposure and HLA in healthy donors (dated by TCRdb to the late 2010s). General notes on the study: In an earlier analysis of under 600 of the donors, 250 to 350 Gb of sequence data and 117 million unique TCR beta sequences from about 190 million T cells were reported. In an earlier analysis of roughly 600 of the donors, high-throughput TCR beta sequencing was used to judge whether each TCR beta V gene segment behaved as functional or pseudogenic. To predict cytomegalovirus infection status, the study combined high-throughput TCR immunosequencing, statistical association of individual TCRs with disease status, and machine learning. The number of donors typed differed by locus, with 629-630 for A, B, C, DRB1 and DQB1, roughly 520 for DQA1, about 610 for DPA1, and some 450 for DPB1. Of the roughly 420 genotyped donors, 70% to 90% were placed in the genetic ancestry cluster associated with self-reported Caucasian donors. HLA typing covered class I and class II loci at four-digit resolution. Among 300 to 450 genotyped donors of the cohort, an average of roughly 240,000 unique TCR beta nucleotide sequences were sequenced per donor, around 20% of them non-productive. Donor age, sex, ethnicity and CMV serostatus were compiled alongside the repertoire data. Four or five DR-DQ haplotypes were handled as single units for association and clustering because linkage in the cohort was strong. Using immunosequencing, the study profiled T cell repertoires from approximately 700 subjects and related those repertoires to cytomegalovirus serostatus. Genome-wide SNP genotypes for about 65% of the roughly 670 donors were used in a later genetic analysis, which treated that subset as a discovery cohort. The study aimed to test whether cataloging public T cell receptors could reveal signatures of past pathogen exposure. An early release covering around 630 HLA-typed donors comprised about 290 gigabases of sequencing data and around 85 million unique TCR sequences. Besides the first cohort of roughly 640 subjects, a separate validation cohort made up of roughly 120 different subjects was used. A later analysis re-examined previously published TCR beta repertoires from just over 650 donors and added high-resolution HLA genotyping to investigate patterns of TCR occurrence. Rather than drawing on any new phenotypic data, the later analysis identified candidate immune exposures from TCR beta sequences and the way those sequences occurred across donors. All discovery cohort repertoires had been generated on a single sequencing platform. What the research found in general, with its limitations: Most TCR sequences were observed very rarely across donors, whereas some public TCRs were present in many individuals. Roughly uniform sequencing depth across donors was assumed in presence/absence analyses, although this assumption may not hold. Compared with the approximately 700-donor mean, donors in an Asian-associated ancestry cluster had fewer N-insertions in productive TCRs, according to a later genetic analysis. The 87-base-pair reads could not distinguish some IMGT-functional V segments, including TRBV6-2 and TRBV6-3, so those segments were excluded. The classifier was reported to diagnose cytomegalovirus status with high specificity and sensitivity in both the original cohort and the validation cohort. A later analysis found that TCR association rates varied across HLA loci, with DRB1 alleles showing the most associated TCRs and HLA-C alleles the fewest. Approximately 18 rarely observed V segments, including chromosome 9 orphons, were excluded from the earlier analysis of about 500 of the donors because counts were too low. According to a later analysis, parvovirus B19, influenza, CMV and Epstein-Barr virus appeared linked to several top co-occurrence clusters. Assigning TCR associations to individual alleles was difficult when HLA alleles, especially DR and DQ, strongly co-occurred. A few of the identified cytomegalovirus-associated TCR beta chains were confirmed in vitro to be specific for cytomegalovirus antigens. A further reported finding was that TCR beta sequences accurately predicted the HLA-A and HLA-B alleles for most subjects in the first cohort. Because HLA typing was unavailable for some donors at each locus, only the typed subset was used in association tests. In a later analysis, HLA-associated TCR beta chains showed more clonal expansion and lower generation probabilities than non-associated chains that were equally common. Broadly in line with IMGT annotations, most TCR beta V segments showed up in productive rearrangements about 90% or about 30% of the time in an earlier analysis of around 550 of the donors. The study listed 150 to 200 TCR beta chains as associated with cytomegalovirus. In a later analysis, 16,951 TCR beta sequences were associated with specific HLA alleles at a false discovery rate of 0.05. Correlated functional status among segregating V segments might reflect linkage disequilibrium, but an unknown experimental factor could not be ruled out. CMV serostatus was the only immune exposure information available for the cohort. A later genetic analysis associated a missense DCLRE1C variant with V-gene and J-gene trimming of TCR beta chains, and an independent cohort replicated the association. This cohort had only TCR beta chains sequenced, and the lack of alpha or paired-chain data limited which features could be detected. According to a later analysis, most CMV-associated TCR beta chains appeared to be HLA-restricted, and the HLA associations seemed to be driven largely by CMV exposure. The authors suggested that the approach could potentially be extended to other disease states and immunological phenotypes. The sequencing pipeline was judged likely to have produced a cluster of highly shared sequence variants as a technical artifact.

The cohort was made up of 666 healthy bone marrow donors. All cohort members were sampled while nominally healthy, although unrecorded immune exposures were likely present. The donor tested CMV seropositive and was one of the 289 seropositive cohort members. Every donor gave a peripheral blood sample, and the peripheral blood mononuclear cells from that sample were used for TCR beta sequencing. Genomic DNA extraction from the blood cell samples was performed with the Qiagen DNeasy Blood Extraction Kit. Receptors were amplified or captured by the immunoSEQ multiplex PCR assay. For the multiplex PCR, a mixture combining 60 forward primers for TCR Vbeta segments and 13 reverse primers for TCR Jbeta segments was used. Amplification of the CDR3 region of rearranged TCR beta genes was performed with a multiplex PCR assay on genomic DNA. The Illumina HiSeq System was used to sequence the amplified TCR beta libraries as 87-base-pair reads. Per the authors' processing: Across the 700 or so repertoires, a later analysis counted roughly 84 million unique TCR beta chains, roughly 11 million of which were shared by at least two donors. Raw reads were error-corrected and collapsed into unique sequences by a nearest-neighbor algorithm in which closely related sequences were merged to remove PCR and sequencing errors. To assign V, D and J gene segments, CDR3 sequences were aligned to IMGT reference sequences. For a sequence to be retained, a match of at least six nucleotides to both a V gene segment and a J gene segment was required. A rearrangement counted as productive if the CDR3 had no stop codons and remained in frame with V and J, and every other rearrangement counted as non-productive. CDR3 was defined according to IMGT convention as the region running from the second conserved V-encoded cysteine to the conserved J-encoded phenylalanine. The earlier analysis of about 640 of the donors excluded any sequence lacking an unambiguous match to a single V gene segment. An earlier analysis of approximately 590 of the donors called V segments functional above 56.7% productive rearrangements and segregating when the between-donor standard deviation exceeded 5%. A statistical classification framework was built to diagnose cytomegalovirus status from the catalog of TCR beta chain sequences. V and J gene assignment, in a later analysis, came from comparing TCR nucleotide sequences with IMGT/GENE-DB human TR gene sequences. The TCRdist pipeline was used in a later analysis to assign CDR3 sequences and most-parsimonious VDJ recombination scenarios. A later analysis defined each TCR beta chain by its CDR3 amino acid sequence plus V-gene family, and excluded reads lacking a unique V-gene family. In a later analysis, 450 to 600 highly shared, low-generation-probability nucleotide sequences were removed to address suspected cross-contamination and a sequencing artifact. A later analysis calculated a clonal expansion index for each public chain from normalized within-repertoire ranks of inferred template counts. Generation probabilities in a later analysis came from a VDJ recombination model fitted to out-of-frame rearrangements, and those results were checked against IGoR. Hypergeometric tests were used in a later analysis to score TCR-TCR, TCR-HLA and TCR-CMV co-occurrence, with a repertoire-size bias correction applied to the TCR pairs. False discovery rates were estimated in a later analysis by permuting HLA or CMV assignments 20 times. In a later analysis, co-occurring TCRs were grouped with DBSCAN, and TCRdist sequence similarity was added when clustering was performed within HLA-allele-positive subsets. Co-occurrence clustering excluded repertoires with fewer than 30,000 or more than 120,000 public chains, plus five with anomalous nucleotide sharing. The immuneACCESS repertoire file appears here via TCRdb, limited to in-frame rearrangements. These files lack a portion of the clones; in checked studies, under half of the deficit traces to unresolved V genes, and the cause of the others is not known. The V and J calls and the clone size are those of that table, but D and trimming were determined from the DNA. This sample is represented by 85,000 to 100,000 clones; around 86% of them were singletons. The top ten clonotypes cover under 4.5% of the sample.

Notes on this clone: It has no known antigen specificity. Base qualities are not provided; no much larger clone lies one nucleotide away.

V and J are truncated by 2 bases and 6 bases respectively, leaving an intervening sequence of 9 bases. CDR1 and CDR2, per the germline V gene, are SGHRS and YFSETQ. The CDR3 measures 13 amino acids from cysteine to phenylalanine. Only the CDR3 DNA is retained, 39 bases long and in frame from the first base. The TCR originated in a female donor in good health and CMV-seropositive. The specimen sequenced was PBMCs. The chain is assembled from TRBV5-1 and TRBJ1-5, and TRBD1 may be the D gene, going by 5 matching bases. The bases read TGCGCCAGCAGCTTAGGGGTAGGTCAGCCCCAGCATTTT. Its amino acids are CASSLGVGQPQHF.